Below, 17 T cell receptor beta chains from the same sample are listed, as sequenced in a study of T cells in Graves' hyperthyroidism and ophthalmopathy. RNA transcripts provided the source from which TCR beta CDR3 regions were amplified. RT-PCR in the first round (using the HTBI primer set) targeted the TCR CDR3. TCRdb processed the multiplex PCR reads anew with MiXCR; each CDR3 protein has one entry. The sample has 350,000 to 400,000 distinct CDR3 sequences; about 15% are singletons. The specimen was blood. Receptors originate from a woman aged 30 to 39 with Graves' hyperthyroidism.

The sample holds a few counts of this clonotype. The chain is built from TRBV12-3 or TRBV12-4 and TRBJ2-4; D is uncertain. This CDR3 has 13 amino acids. V shed 4 bases and J shed 2 bases, with 6 bases lying between them. The CDR3 DNA is TGTGCCAGCAGTTCGTATCCCAAAAACATTCAGTACTTC. It yields the protein CASSSYPKNIQYF.

In its sample, this clonotype was seen many times. CDR3 loop: CASSSWTSGGEQFF. CDR3 nucleotide sequence: TGTGCCAGCAGCTCCTGGACTAGCGGAGGTGAGCAGTTCTTC. This chain links TRBV7-8 with TRBJ2-1; 10 bases are a match to TRBD2. J was trimmed by 9 bases and V by 4 bases; bases with no gene match: 6. Germline assignment: CDR1 SGHVS and CDR2 FQNEAQ. The CDR3 consists of 14 residues.

This clonotype was detected only a few times. The chain recombines TRBV10-3 with TRBJ1-6; D gene uncertain. The germline V gene has CDR1 ENHRY and CDR2 SYGVKD. Between the trimmed V and J ends, which lost 4 bases and 2 bases, there was a span of 9 bases. The CDR3 spans 15 residues. The CDR3 DNA is TGTGCCATCAGTGTGGAGGAACCCTATAATTCACCCCTCCACTTT. This translates into CAISVEEPYNSPLHF.

This clonotype was seen repeatedly, ten times or more. This rearrangement joins TRBV24-1 to TRBJ2-1; 7 bases agree with TRBD1. The CDR3 extends over 16 amino acids. Germline V lookup: CDR1 KGHDR, CDR2 SFDVKD. V trimming: 4 bases; J trimming: 5 bases; junction bases outside the gene matches: 10. DNA of the CDR3: TGTGCCACCAGTGACGCACAGGGGCTCAAGGACAATGAGCAGTTCTTC. Translated: CATSDAQGLKDNEQFF.

This sequence joins TRBV6-2 or TRBV6-3 and TRBJ1-1; no clear D. Trimming stripped 8 bases from V and 6 bases from J, with 19 bases between. The CDR3 is 14 residues long. CDR1 and CDR2 (germline): MNHEY, SVGEGT. The CDR3 DNA sequence: TGTGCCAGCCAAATAGACCCGGGTGGTTCTGAAGCTTTCTTT. This translates into CASQIDPGGSEAFF.

This clonotype was counted many times. The chain has TRBV20-1 and TRBJ2-7; 8 nucleotides align to TRBD1. The CDR3 covers 13 residues. Germline V gives CDR1 DFQATT, CDR2 SNEGSKA (reference sequence). The V and J ends lost 7 bases and 5 bases, in that order; junction bases with no gene match: 10. The CDR3: CSGTGRGHDEQYF. The CDR3 bases are TGCAGTGGCACCGGCAGGGGGCATGACGAGCAGTACTTC.

This clonotype was recorded many times. The J gene is TRBJ2-7, the V gene TRBV6-2 or TRBV6-3; D uncertain. The CDR3 consists of 12 residues. V was pared by 6 bases and J by 3 bases, with 9 bases between. The germline V gene encodes CDR1 MNHEY and CDR2 SVGEGT. CDR3 nucleotide sequence: TGTGCCAGCAGCCCTTCGGTCTACGAGCAGTACTTC. This translates into CASSPSVYEQYF.

This chain uses TRBV12-3 or TRBV12-4 with TRBJ2-7; 9 bases align to TRBD2. V shed 5 bases and J 3 bases; nucleotides not matched to a gene: 5. The CDR3 is 14 amino acids. CDR3 loop: CASSRAGGYYEQYF. Here the CDR3 DNA reads TGTGCCAGCAGTCGAGCGGGAGGTTACTACGAGCAGTACTTC.

This clonotype was counted many times. This rearrangement joins TRBV27 to TRBJ2-6, with TRBD1 matching 10 bases. The germline V gene has CDR1 MNHEY and CDR2 SMNVEV (reference sequence). The CDR3 extends over 18 amino acids. The V segment lost 2 bases and the J segment 2 bases; nucleotides outside the gene matches: 6. CDR3 region: CASSLPRQGAAGANVLTF. Here the CDR3 DNA reads TGTGCCAGCAGTTTACCGCGACAGGGGGCGGCTGGGGCCAACGTCCTGACTTTC. The full variable domain, in which reference TRBV27 and TRBJ2-6 provide the parts outside the CDR3, is EAQVTQNPRYLITVTGKKLTVTCSQNMNHEYMSWYRQDPGLGLRQIYYSMNVEVTDKGDVPEGYKVSRKEKRNFPLILESPSPNQTSLYFCASSLPRQGAAGANVLTFGAGSRLTVL.

This clonotype has at least ten counts. The V call is TRBV7-9, the J call TRBJ2-2; possible D gene TRBD2, 5 bases. This CDR3 contains 17 residues. Trimming shortened V by 4 bases and J by 1 base, and 16 bases separated the two germline ends. Germline assignment: CDR1 SEHNR and CDR2 FQNEAQ (reference sequence). CDR3 DNA: TGTGCCAGCAGCTCCAGTGGCGGGCGAGGGAACACCGGGGAGCTGTTTTTT. Encoded protein: CASSSSGGRGNTGELFF.

This clonotype has just a few counts. This chain uses TRBV6-1 with TRBJ1-1; D is perhaps TRBD1 (5 bases). V was cut by 5 bases and J by 13 bases, with 23 bases left in between. Germline lookup yields CDR1 MNHNS and CDR2 SASEGT. The CDR3 length is 14 residues. Written as DNA, the CDR3 is TGTGCCAGCAGTCGAATCGGGGGGTTGAGCGTTGGTTTCTTT. It yields the protein CASSRIGGLSVGFF.

Ten or more counts support this clonotype. The chain joins TRBV12-3 or TRBV12-4 to TRBJ1-6; D not resolved. V dropped 1 base and J dropped 8 bases, with 9 bases sitting between them. CDR3 length: 14 amino acids. This CDR3 is CASSLGAIDSPLHF. The CDR3 DNA is TGTGCCAGCAGTTTAGGGGCCATTGATTCACCCCTCCACTTT.

The chain has TRBV7-9 and TRBJ1-2; a weak D match, TRBD1 (5 bases). V dropped 3 bases and J dropped 0 bases, with 14 bases sitting between them. Germline V gene lookup returns CDR1 SEHNR and CDR2 FQNEAQ (reference sequence). CDR3 length equals 16 residues. The CDR3 DNA follows: TGTGCCAGCAGCTTCGCACCCCGACAGACTAACTATGGCTACACCTTC. Protein: CASSFAPRQTNYGYTF.

This clonotype has a count of ten or more. V gene TRBV18 combines with J gene TRBJ2-5; 8 bases are shared with TRBD2. CDR1 and CDR2 (germline): KGHSH, LQKENI. CDR3 length: 15 amino acids. V lost 1 base to trimming and J lost 4 bases; unmatched junction nucleotides: 5. The CDR3 nucleotides are TGTGCCAGCTCACCACAGCGGGAGTGGGGAGAGACCCAGTACTTC. Translating gives CASSPQREWGETQYF.

V is TRBV19 and J is TRBJ1-5; D perhaps matches TRBD1 (5 bases). Trimming stripped 8 bases from V and 4 bases from J, with 15 bases between. The CDR3 loop spans 14 amino acids. Germline lookup yields CDR1 LNHDA and CDR2 SQIVND (reference sequence). CDR3 bases: TGTGCCAGTCGGGACCCTGACAGTAATCAGCCCCAGCATTTT. It encodes CASRDPDSNQPQHF. Full variable domain (outside the CDR3, taken from reference TRBV19 and TRBJ1-5): DGGITQSPKYLFRKEGQNVTLSCEQNLNHDAMYWYRQDPGQGLRLIYYSQIVNDFQKGDIAEGYSVSREKKESFPLTVTSAQKNPTAFYLCASRDPDSNQPQHFGDGTRLSIL.

This clonotype appeared many times. The chain has TRBV28 and TRBJ2-5; 14 nucleotides match TRBD2. This CDR3 contains 18 residues. Germline assignment: CDR1 MDHEN and CDR2 SYDVKM. V was clipped by 4 bases and J by 3 bases; unmatched bases: 10. CDR3 nucleotide sequence: TGTGCCAGCAGTTCCACCAGACTAGCGGGAGGGTACAAAGAGACCCAGTACTTC. This gives the protein CASSSTRLAGGYKETQYF.

This clonotype was counted at least ten times. The chain has TRBV18 and TRBJ2-3; TRBD2 matches 11 bases. Germline trimming cut 5 bases from V and 3 bases from J; bases unmatched to any gene: 4. CDR3 length equals 15 residues. From germline, CDR1 is KGHSH and CDR2 LQKENI. CDR3 sequence (DNA): TGTGCCAGCTCAACCCGACTAGCGGGAACAGATACGCAGTATTTT. Encoded protein: CASSTRLAGTDTQYF.